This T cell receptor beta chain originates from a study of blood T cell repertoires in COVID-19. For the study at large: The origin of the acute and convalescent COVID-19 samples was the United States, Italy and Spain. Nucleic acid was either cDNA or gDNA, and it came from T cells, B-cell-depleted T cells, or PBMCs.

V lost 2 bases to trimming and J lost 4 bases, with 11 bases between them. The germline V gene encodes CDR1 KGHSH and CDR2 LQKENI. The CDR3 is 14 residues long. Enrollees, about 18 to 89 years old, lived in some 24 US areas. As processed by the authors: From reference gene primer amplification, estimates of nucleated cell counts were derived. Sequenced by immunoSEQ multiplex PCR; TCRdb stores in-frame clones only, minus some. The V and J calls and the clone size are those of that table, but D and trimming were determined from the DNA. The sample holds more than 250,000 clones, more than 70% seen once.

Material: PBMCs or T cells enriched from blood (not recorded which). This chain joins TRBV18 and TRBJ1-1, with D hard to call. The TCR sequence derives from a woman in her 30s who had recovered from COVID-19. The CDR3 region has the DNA TGTGCCAGCTCACCAACCGGTCTGGTCACTGAAGCTTTCTTT. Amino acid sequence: CASSPTGLVTEAFF.